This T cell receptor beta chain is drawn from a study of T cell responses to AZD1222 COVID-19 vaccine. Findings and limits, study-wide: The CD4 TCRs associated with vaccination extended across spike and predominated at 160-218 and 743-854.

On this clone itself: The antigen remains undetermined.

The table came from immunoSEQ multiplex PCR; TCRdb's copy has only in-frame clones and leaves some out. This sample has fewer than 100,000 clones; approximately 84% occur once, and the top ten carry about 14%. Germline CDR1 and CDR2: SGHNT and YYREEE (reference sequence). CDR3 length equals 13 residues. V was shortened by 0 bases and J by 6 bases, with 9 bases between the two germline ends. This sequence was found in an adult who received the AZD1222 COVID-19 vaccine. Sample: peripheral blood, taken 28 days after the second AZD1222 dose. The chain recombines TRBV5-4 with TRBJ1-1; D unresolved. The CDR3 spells CASSLVRSSEAFF. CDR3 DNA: TGTGCCAGCAGCTTGGTCAGGAGCTCTGAAGCTTTCTTT.